This TCR beta chain was captured in a study of T-cell reconstitution after alpha-beta-depleted transplantation in children. Study-wide results and limits: Diversity of TCRbeta at day 60 was high in some patients, arising from surviving recipient T cells and thymic progenitors. The authors attributed T-cell counts and diversity one year after transplant mostly to newly produced T cells. Reported findings indicate that, about two months after transplant, alpha-beta T cells came from several hundred expanded clones, which were derived from non-depleted graft cells.

Unique molecular identifiers were used in preparing the TCRbeta library. TCRdb re-analysed the PCR reads in MiXCR, keeping a single row per CDR3 protein. The table shows approximately 230,000 distinct CDR3 sequences, with 20% to 30% occurring only once. This clonotype came up many times. What it recognizes is unknown. The CDR3 consists of 11 residues. V lost 7 bases to trimming and J lost 5 bases, with 6 bases between them. The TCR originated in a female patient aged 2-9 years who had a stem cell transplant for congenital amegakaryocytic thrombocytopenia, so the T cells may come from the graft donor. V is TRBV12-3 or TRBV12-4 and J is TRBJ2-1, with D uncertain. Sample: PBMCs, mostly from graft donor cells, taken 360 days after TCRalphabeta/CD19-depleted stem cell transplant. The CDR3 region is CASMINNEQFF. In DNA form, the CDR3 reads TGTGCCAGCATGATTAACAATGAGCAGTTCTTC.